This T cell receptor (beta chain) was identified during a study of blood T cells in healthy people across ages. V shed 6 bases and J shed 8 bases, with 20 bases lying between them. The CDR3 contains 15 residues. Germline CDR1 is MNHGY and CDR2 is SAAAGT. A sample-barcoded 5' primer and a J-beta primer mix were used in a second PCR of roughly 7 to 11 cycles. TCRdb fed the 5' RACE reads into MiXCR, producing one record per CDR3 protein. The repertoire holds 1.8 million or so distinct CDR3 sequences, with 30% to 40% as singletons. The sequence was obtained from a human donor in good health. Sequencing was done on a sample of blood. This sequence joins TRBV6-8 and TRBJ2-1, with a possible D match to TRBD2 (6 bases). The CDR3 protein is CASRRKTGLPDEQFF. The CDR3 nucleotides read TGTGCCAGCAGGCGTAAGACGGGACTCCCGGATGAGCAGTTCTTC.